These 19 T cell receptor beta chains came from one sample sequenced in a study of PD-1 blockade in classical Hodgkin lymphoma. No patient escaped relapse after autologous stem cell transplantation, and brentuximab vedotin exposure varied. Clones were sequenced by immunoSEQ multiplex PCR, and TCRdb holds only the in-frame ones, with some missing. The data show about 85,000 clones, with 80% to 95% seen just once and approximately 2.5% held by the top ten. The specimen comprised peripheral blood mononuclear cells (PBMCs), sampled before the second cycle of nivolumab. The origin of the receptors is a human donor with classical Hodgkin lymphoma.

The V and J genes are TRBV28 and TRBJ1-1; no reliable D call. The CDR3 sequence is 12 residues long. Trimming took 7 bases from V and 11 from J, leaving 17 bases between them. Germline V gives CDR1 MDHEN, CDR2 SYDVKM. Here the CDR3 reads CASISNLEEAFF. CDR3 sequence (DNA): TGTGCCAGCATATCCAATCTCGAAGAGGCTTTCTTT.

The rearrangement links TRBV5-1 to TRBJ1-2; 7 bases align to TRBD1. This CDR3 is built from 15 residues. The germline V gene has CDR1 SGHRS and CDR2 YFSETQ. After removal of 3 bases from V and 4 bases from J, the junction contained 9 bases not matched to a gene. CDR3 nucleotide sequence: TGCGCCAGCAGCTCTTTCGGGGGGGACAGCTATGGCTACACCTTC. This translates into CASSSFGGDSYGYTF. The full variable domain, its missing parts supplied by reference TRBV5-1 and TRBJ1-2, is KAGVTQTPRYLIKTRGQQVTLSCSPISGHRSVSWYQQTPGQGLQFLFEYFSETQRNKGNFPGRFSGRQFSNSRSEMNVSTLELGDSALYLCASSSFGGDSYGYTFGSGTRLTVV.

The gene calls are TRBV7-9 and TRBJ1-2, with a weak D call TRBD1 (6 bases). CDR1 is SEHNR and CDR2 is FQNEAQ in the germline V gene (reference sequence). CDR3 length: 13 residues. Trimming pared 3 bases from V and 6 bases from J, leaving 11 bases between. CDR3 nucleotide sequence: TGTGCCAGCAGCTTCGGGGGGCTGGATGGCTACACCTTC. Translating it yields CASSFGGLDGYTF.

V and J are TRBV28 and TRBJ2-1; D perhaps matches TRBD2 (6 bases). This CDR3 spans 19 amino acids. V lost 3 bases and J lost 0, with 21 bases in between. Germline V gene sequence: CDR1 MDHEN, CDR2 SYDVKM. The CDR3 loop reads CASSLWGDRGRPSYNEQFF. CDR3 DNA sequence: TGTGCCAGCAGTTTGTGGGGGGACCGTGGGCGGCCCTCCTACAATGAGCAGTTCTTC.

The CDR3 region is CASIPGGNYGYTF. The CDR3 region has the DNA TGTGCCAGTATCCCAGGGGGCAACTATGGCTACACCTTC. The rearrangement links TRBV19 to TRBJ1-2; 8 bases agree with TRBD1. This CDR3 spans 13 amino acids. J lost 2 bases, V lost 7 bases, and 3 bases had no gene match. Germline CDR1 and CDR2: LNHDA and SQIVND (reference sequence).

The chain has TRBV27 and TRBJ2-3; D may match TRBD1 or TRBD2 (6 bases each). The V gene lost 5 bases and the J gene lost 0 bases, with 9 bases spanning the gap. Germline CDR1 and CDR2: MNHEY and SMNVEV (reference sequence). CDR3 size: 14 residues. CDR3 sequence (DNA): TGTGCCAGCAGTAGAGGGGGGAGCACAGATACGCAGTATTTT. Its translation is CASSRGGSTDTQYF.

The table lists this clone with a count of one. V and J are TRBV25-1 and TRBJ2-6; D is ambiguous. The CDR3 spans 13 residues. Germline CDR1 and CDR2: MGHDK and SYGVNS. Trimming removed 5 bases at V and 2 bases at J, with 4 bases between. In DNA, the CDR3 is TGTGCCAGCAGTCGGGCTGGGGCCAACGTCCTGACTTTC. It specifies CASSRAGANVLTF.

The V call is TRBV2, the J call TRBJ1-1, with 7 bases that match TRBD1. The germline gives CDR1 SNHLY, CDR2 FYNNEI. This CDR3 region has 15 residues. V shed 6 bases and J 0 bases; nucleotides not matched to a gene: 7. This CDR3 is CASRSEGQVNTEAFF. CDR3 sequence (DNA): TGTGCCAGCAGGTCCGAAGGACAGGTGAACACTGAAGCTTTCTTT.

The chain recombines TRBV6-5 with TRBJ1-2, with 7 bases matching TRBD1. CDR3 length: 14 residues. Germline CDR1 reads MNHEY; CDR2 reads SVGAGI. V was clipped by 4 bases and J by 2 bases; unmatched bases: 4. The CDR3 DNA reads TGTGCCAGCAGTTCGACAGGGTACAACTATGGCTACACCTTC. This gives the protein CASSSTGYNYGYTF.

The gene calls are TRBV28 and TRBJ2-5, with a possible D match to TRBD2 (6 bases). The CDR3 is made up of 15 amino acids. Germline-derived CDR1 and CDR2 are MDHEN and SYDVKM. V lost 6 bases and J lost 4, with 18 bases in between. The CDR3 DNA is TGTGCCAGCAGACTCGGGAGCTGGGGTCTAGAGACCCAGTACTTC. This translates into CASRLGSWGLETQYF. The full variable domain, in which reference TRBV28 and TRBJ2-5 provide the parts outside the CDR3, is DVKVTQSSRYLVKRTGEKVFLECVQDMDHENMFWYRQDPGLGLRLIYFSYDVKMKEKGDIPEGYSVSREKKERFSLILESASTNQTSMYLCASRLGSWGLETQYFGPGTRLLVL.

V is TRBV27 and J is TRBJ2-7; 12 bases map to TRBD1. Trimming at V came to 8 bases and at J to 12 bases, leaving 14 bases not matched to a gene. Germline loops: CDR1 MNHEY, CDR2 SMNVEV (reference sequence). This CDR3 comprises 14 residues. CDR3 sequence (DNA): TGTGCCAGCCATTGGGGGGGACAGGGGGCGCCTCGGTACTTC. The encoded protein is CASHWGGQGAPRYF.

The chain links TRBV7-3 to TRBJ1-3; D possibly corresponds to TRBD1 (5 bases). Germline-derived CDR1 and CDR2 are SGHTA and FQGTGA. There are 16 residues in the CDR3. Trimming removed 2 bases from V and 0 bases from J, with 11 bases in between. In DNA form, the CDR3 reads TGTGCCAGCAGCTTAGGGGCAGCAGACTCTGGAAACACCATATATTTT. Its protein product is CASSLGAADSGNTIYF.

The chain combines TRBV5-1 with TRBJ1-1, with D uncertain. Trimming removed 0 bases at V and 0 bases at J, with 6 bases between. Germline assignment: CDR1 SGHRS and CDR2 YFSETQ. The CDR3 spans 14 residues. The CDR3 region has the DNA TGCGCCAGCAGCTTGGGGTTGCTGAACACTGAAGCTTTCTTT. Protein product: CASSLGLLNTEAFF.

This clone came up once. V usage is TRBV6-1 and J usage is TRBJ1-5; D remains ambiguous. Between the trimmed V and J ends, which lost 6 bases and 2 bases, there was a span of 8 bases. The germline CDR1 and CDR2 sequences are MNHNS and SASEGT. The CDR3 has 13 residues. CDR3 nucleotide sequence: TGTGCCAGCAGGTTCAGGCGCAATCAGCCCCAGCATTTT. It yields the protein CASRFRRNQPQHF.

This rearrangement joins TRBV7-3 to TRBJ2-3; 7 bases align to TRBD1. V was pared by 0 bases and J by 1 base, with 1 base of the junction left unmatched. Germline V CDR1 and CDR2: SGHTA, FQGTGA. CDR3 length: 15 amino acids. CDR3 DNA: TGTGCCAGCAGCTTAACAGGGACAGGCACAGATACGCAGTATTTT. Its protein is CASSLTGTGTDTQYF.

The chain carries TRBV29-1 and TRBJ2-7, with TRBD2 identical over 8 bases. CDR1 SQVTM and CDR2 ANQGSEA come from the germline V gene. V lost 4 bases to trimming and J lost 2 bases; unmatched junction nucleotides: 7. The CDR3 sequence is 14 residues long. The CDR3 loop reads CSVVELAGTYEQYF. The CDR3 DNA reads TGCAGCGTTGTGGAGTTAGCGGGAACCTACGAGCAGTACTTC.

The V and J genes are TRBV11-2 and TRBJ2-2; maybe TRBD1 (6 bases). CDR3 length equals 13 residues. The germline V and J ends were trimmed by 4 bases and 6 bases, with 9 bases remaining between them. The V gene's germline CDR1 is SGHAT and CDR2 FQNNGV. In DNA, the CDR3 is TGTGCCAGCAGCTGGAACAGGGCCGGGGAGCTGTTTTTT. This codes for CASSWNRAGELFF.

This chain uses TRBV2 with TRBJ2-1, with TRBD2 matching 10 bases. The CDR3 is made up of 15 amino acids. CDR1 SNHLY and CDR2 FYNNEI come from the germline V gene. V was pared by 6 bases and J by 2 bases, with 4 bases of the junction left unmatched. The CDR3 DNA reads as TGTGCCAGCAGGCTCCTAGCGGGGGCCTACAATGAGCAGTTCTTC. Translated: CASRLLAGAYNEQFF.

This clone was found a few times. This chain joins TRBV30 and TRBJ1-1; D is uncertain. Germline CDR1 is GTSNPN and CDR2 is SVGIG (reference sequence). The CDR3 extends over 12 amino acids. Trimming removed 7 bases from V and 1 base from J, with 10 bases in between. The CDR3 here is CASGRRNTEAFF. As DNA, the CDR3 is TGTGCCTCTGGACGGAGGAACACTGAAGCTTTCTTT. The variable domain in full, with the rest retrieved from reference TRBV30 and TRBJ1-1, is SQTIHQWPATLVQPVGSPLSLECTVEGTSNPNLYWYRQAAGRGLQLLFYSVGIGQISSEVPQNLSASRPQDRQFILSSKKLLLSDSGFYLCASGRRNTEAFFGQGTRLTVV.